What follows are 29 T cell receptor beta chains derived from one specimen sequenced in a study of T cell changes during pregnancy in multiple sclerosis. Sequencing used immunoSEQ multiplex PCR; TCRdb keeps in-frame clones, though not all of them. The table has 13,000 or so clones, approximately 95% seen once. Sequencing used peripheral blood, obtained in the second trimester of pregnancy. These receptors all come from a female donor in good health, enrolled as a control in a pregnancy study.

The J gene is TRBJ1-2, the V gene TRBV11-1; D might be TRBD1 (5 bases). V was shortened by 5 bases and J by 1 base, with 11 bases between the two germline ends. CDR1 and CDR2 (germline): SGHAT, FQDESV (reference sequence). CDR3 size: 14 residues. The CDR3 DNA follows: TGTGCCAGCAGCCAGCGCGGGGGTAACTATGGCTACACCTTC. This translates into CASSQRGGNYGYTF.

The chain is built from TRBV6-1 and TRBJ1-5; D remains ambiguous. V was clipped by 9 bases and J by 0 bases, with 9 bases between them. CDR3 size: 13 residues. Germline values: CDR1 MNHNS, CDR2 SASEGT. The CDR3 sequence is CASARFSNQPQHF. The DNA for the CDR3 is TGTGCCAGTGCCAGATTTAGCAATCAGCCCCAGCATTTT.

This clone was detected only once. The chain carries TRBV27 and TRBJ1-5; D is ambiguous. The V end was cut by 2 bases, the J end by 2 bases, with 10 bases between. Germline CDR1 and CDR2: MNHEY and SMNVEV (reference sequence). The CDR3 has 15 residues. DNA of the CDR3: TGTGCCAGCAGTTTAGGAGGATTGGGCAATCAGCCCCAGCATTTT. Translated, it gives CASSLGGLGNQPQHF.

This chain uses TRBV27 with TRBJ2-7; no reliable D call. Per the germline V gene, CDR1 is MNHEY and CDR2 is SMNVEV (reference sequence). The ends were cut back, 6 bases at V and 2 bases at J, with 17 bases in the middle. The CDR3 has 15 amino acids. The CDR3 spells CASRTFGQATYEQYF. CDR3 bases: TGTGCCAGCAGAACTTTTGGCCAGGCCACCTACGAGCAGTACTTC.

V is TRBV7-2 and J is TRBJ1-1, with 7 bases matching TRBD1. V shed 5 bases and J 0 bases; nucleotides not matched to a gene: 6. CDR1 and CDR2 from the germline V gene are SGHTA and FQGNSA. The CDR3 length is 15 residues. As DNA, the CDR3 is TGTGCCAGCAGCAATCCGACAGGGATGAACACTGAAGCTTTCTTT. This gives the protein CASSNPTGMNTEAFF.

J is TRBJ2-2 and V is TRBV27; 7 bases are a match to TRBD2. Germline V gene sequence: CDR1 MNHEY, CDR2 SMNVEV (reference sequence). This CDR3 comprises 17 residues. The V gene end was trimmed by 2 bases and the J gene end by 4 bases; junction bases not matched to a gene: 10. The CDR3 sequence is CASSLGASGPSTGELFF. The CDR3 region has the DNA TGTGCCAGCAGTTTAGGGGCTAGCGGACCTTCCACCGGGGAGCTGTTTTTT.

The chain links TRBV27 to TRBJ1-2, with 8 bases that match TRBD1. The germline V gene encodes CDR1 MNHEY and CDR2 SMNVEV (reference sequence). J lost 7 bases, V lost 6 bases, and 7 bases had no gene match. The CDR3 is 13 amino acids. The CDR3 coding sequence is TGTGCCAGCAGAGAGCCAGGGGGCACTGGCTACACCTTC. Translation: CASREPGGTGYTF.

V and J are TRBV5-1 and TRBJ1-4, with TRBD1 matching over 10 bases. The CDR3 has 16 residues. Unmatched junction bases numbered 10, after V lost 5 bases and J lost 6 bases. The germline CDR1 and CDR2 sequences are SGHRS and YFSETQ. The DNA for the CDR3 is TGCGCCAGCAGGAAATCTACCGGGACAGGGGATGAAAAACTGTTTTTT. It translates to CASRKSTGTGDEKLFF.

This clone was counted once. V is TRBV28 and J is TRBJ1-2; 7 bases align to TRBD1. Germline V gene lookup returns CDR1 MDHEN and CDR2 SYDVKM. The junction had 13 bases not matched to a gene; V was cut back by 2 bases and J by 4 bases. The CDR3 is 17 amino acids. CDR3 nucleotide sequence: TGTGCCAGCAGTTTACAGGGGGGACAGTCCAATTTCTATGGCTACACCTTC. It encodes CASSLQGGQSNFYGYTF.

This rearrangement joins TRBV19 to TRBJ1-2; 12 bases align to TRBD1. There are 13 residues in the CDR3. J gave up 8 bases and V 11 bases, and 9 bases lay outside the gene matches. The V gene's germline CDR1 is LNHDA and CDR2 SQIVND (reference sequence). This CDR3 is CAASGTGGDGYTF. The DNA for the CDR3 is TGTGCCGCTTCCGGGACAGGGGGCGACGGCTACACCTTC.

This chain connects TRBV6-5 to TRBJ2-7; TRBD2 matches 9 bases. Germline V gene lookup returns CDR1 MNHEY and CDR2 SVGAGI. The CDR3 sequence is 16 residues long. Trimming cost V 2 bases and J 2 bases; bases outside gene matches: 7. The CDR3 sequence: CASSYKAGGTPYEQYF. The CDR3 nucleotides read TGTGCCAGCAGTTACAAGGCGGGAGGGACACCCTACGAGCAGTACTTC.

The chain recombines TRBV10-2 with TRBJ2-6, with D perhaps TRBD2 (5 bases). Germline V gives CDR1 WSHSY, CDR2 SAAADI. V was pared by 6 bases and J by 0 bases, with 12 bases between. The CDR3 has 16 residues. The CDR3 coding sequence is TGCGCCAGCAGGCGAGCGGACGGCTCTGGGGCCAACGTCCTGACTTTC. Its translation is CASRRADGSGANVLTF.

This clone was detected once. This chain joins TRBV9 and TRBJ2-3, with 10 nucleotides matching TRBD2. Germline trimming cut 2 bases from V and 4 bases from J; bases unmatched to any gene: 10. The CDR3 is 17 amino acids. CDR1 is SGDLS, CDR2 YYNGEE, per germline. The DNA of the CDR3 is TGTGCCAGCAGCGTTTTCCGGGGAGCGGGAGGGCCAGATACGCAGTATTTT. Its translation is CASSVFRGAGGPDTQYF.

The V call is TRBV19, the J call TRBJ1-1, with 9 bases identical to TRBD1. Germline CDR1 is LNHDA and CDR2 is SQIVND (reference sequence). The J segment lost 0 bases and the V segment lost 0 bases, leaving 5 bases of the junction unmatched. The CDR3 is 17 residues long. CDR3 bases: TGTGCCAGTAGTATAGATCCGGGACAGGGCCTGAACACTGAAGCTTTCTTT. Translation: CASSIDPGQGLNTEAFF. Filled out from reference TRBV19 and TRBJ1-1, the complete variable domain reads DGGITQSPKYLFRKEGQNVTLSCEQNLNHDAMYWYRQDPGQGLRLIYYSQIVNDFQKGDIAEGYSVSREKKESFPLTVTSAQKNPTAFYLCASSIDPGQGLNTEAFFGQGTRLTVV.

The CDR3 DNA follows: TGTGCCAGCAGGTACAGCTACGAGCAGTACTTC. Its translation is CASRYSYEQYF. The chain is built from TRBV2 and TRBJ2-7, with D uncertain. Germline CDR1 reads SNHLY; CDR2 reads FYNNEI. There are 11 residues in the CDR3. V was pared by 6 bases and J by 3 bases, with 6 bases between.

A note on this clone: Its ends do not fully match the called genes, so a read error is possible. The chain couples TRBV2 to TRBJ2-7, with D possibly being TRBD2 (5 bases). The CDR3 totals 8 residues. Germline V gene data show CDR1 as SNHLY and CDR2 as FYNNEI. Here the CDR3 DNA reads TGTGCCAGCAGTGAAGGGAGGTTC. Protein sequence: CASSEGRF.

The J gene is TRBJ2-1, the V gene TRBV5-1, with 11 bases matching TRBD1. Germline V gene lookup returns CDR1 SGHRS and CDR2 YFSETQ. The CDR3 is 16 amino acids. V lost 0 bases to trimming and J lost 8 bases; unmatched junction nucleotides: 7. The DNA for the CDR3 is TGCGCCAGCAGCTTGGATGGGACAGGGGGGATAGATGAGCAGTTCTTC. This translates into CASSLDGTGGIDEQFF.

V and J are TRBV25-1 and TRBJ2-1; tentatively, D is TRBD2 (7 bases). Trimming took off 6 bases at V and 8 bases at J, with 14 bases between the two ends. Germline CDR1 MGHDK, CDR2 SYGVNS. This CDR3 contains 13 residues. The CDR3 DNA is TGTGCCAGCAGAGGGGAGGGGGTGGATGAGCAGTTCTTC. Protein sequence: CASRGEGVDEQFF.

V is TRBV2 and J is TRBJ2-7, with 7 positions matching TRBD1. The CDR3 has 13 residues. Trimming removed 6 bases from V and 2 bases from J; junction bases left unmatched: 4. Germline lookup yields CDR1 SNHLY and CDR2 FYNNEI. The CDR3 spells CASRSGTAYEQYF. The DNA for the CDR3 is TGTGCCAGCAGGTCCGGGACAGCCTACGAGCAGTACTTC.

V gene TRBV6-5 combines with J gene TRBJ2-7, with 10 nucleotides matching TRBD1. CDR1 and CDR2 (germline): MNHEY, SVGAGI. This CDR3 has 14 amino acids. V gave up 2 bases and J gave up 2 bases; unmatched junction bases: 0. The CDR3 loop reads CASSYDRGPYEQYF. For the CDR3, the DNA is TGTGCCAGCAGTTACGACAGGGGGCCCTACGAGCAGTACTTC.

The CDR3, as DNA: TGTGCCAGCAGCTTGGGGGACAGGTGGGCCGGGGAGCTGTTTTTT. This codes for CASSLGDRWAGELFF. This sequence joins TRBV5-4 and TRBJ2-2; 8 positions agree with TRBD1. Germline V CDR1 and CDR2: SGHNT, YYREEE (reference sequence). This CDR3 region has 15 residues. Trimming at V came to 0 bases and at J to 6 bases, leaving 4 bases not matched to a gene. Looking up the rest from reference TRBV5-4 and TRBJ2-2 gives the full variable domain: ETGVTQSPTHLIKTRGQQVTLRCSSQSGHNTVSWYQQALGQGPQFIFQYYREEENGRGNFPPRFSGLQFPNYSSELNVNALELDDSALYLCASSLGDRWAGELFFGEGSRLTVL.

The genes are TRBV28 and TRBJ2-7, with D maybe TRBD1 (6 bases). V shed 3 bases and J shed 5 bases, with 11 bases lying between them. CDR1 and CDR2 (germline): MDHEN, SYDVKM. This CDR3 spans 13 amino acids. The CDR3 protein is CASSFTGSNEQYF. CDR3 bases: TGTGCCAGCAGTTTCACAGGGAGCAACGAGCAGTACTTC.

The J gene is TRBJ2-1, the V gene TRBV20-1, with D possibly TRBD1 on 6 matching bases. The germline V gene encodes CDR1 DFQATT and CDR2 SNEGSKA (reference sequence). This CDR3 region has 11 residues. Trimming stripped 5 bases from V and 10 bases from J, with 12 bases between. The CDR3 bases are TGCAGTGCTTGGACAGTAGGGGAGCAGTTCTTC. This sequence encodes CSAWTVGEQFF.

This chain links TRBV7-2 with TRBJ2-1, with 8 nucleotides matching TRBD2. V dropped 3 bases and J dropped 3; count of bases not matched to a gene: 7. The CDR3 is 16 residues long. Per germline, CDR1 SGHTA and CDR2 FQGNSA. The CDR3 is CASSLGSGGLYNEQFF. In DNA, the CDR3 is TGTGCCAGCAGCTTGGGAAGCGGGGGCCTCTACAATGAGCAGTTCTTC.

The chain has TRBV20-1 and TRBJ1-1; D is unresolved. The CDR3 consists of 11 residues. Germline assignment: CDR1 DFQATT and CDR2 SNEGSKA (reference sequence). Trimming removed 6 bases at V and 3 bases at J, with 8 bases between. The CDR3 loop is CSAGLYTEAFF. The DNA of the CDR3 is TGCAGTGCCGGACTTTACACTGAAGCTTTCTTT.

V is TRBV5-8 and J is TRBJ1-1, with D unresolved. Trimming shortened V by 0 bases and J by 1 base, and 10 bases separated the two germline ends. The germline CDR1 and CDR2 sequences are SGHTS and YDEGEE. The length of the CDR3 is 15 residues. Here the CDR3 DNA reads TGTGCCAGCAGCTTGGGGGCCCTTCCGAACACTGAAGCTTTCTTT. It codes for CASSLGALPNTEAFF.

This rearrangement joins TRBV6-6 to TRBJ2-1; 8 bases align to TRBD1. The CDR3 has 14 amino acids. Germline-derived CDR1 and CDR2 are MNHNY and SVGAGI (reference sequence). J lost 5 bases, V lost 8 bases, and 8 bases had no gene match. This chain's CDR3 is CASLQGAMDNEQFF. The CDR3, as DNA: TGTGCCAGCCTTCAGGGGGCAATGGACAATGAGCAGTTCTTC.

The chain combines TRBV25-1 with TRBJ2-1; 11 nucleotides match TRBD2. With V trimmed by 6 bases and J by 9 bases, 10 bases remained unmatched. Per the germline V gene, CDR1 is MGHDK and CDR2 is SYGVNS. This CDR3 comprises 15 residues. CDR3 nucleotides: TGTGCCAGCAGGGTAGCGGGAGGGGGGACCTTTGAGCAGTTCTTC. It yields the protein CASRVAGGGTFEQFF.

This clone came up a few times. This sequence joins TRBV6-5 and TRBJ1-2, with 12 positions matching TRBD1. Germline loops: CDR1 MNHEY, CDR2 SVGAGI. The CDR3 is 16 residues long. With V trimmed by 2 bases and J by 6 bases, 7 bases remained unmatched. The CDR3 region is CASSYTSGTGGDGYTF. The CDR3 DNA reads as TGTGCCAGCAGTTACACATCCGGGACAGGGGGCGATGGCTACACCTTC.